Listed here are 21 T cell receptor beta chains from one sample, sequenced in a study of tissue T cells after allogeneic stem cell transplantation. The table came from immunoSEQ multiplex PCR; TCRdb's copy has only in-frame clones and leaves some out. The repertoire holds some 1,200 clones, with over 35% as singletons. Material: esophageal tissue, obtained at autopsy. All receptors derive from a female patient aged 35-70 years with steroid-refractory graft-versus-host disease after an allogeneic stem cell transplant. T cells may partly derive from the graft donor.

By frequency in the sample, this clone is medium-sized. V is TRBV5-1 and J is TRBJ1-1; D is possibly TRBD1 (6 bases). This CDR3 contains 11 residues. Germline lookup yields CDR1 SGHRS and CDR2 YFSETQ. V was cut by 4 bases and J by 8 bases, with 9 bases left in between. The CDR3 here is CASSLDREAFF. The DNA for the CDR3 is TGCGCCAGCAGCCTAGACAGGGAAGCTTTCTTT.

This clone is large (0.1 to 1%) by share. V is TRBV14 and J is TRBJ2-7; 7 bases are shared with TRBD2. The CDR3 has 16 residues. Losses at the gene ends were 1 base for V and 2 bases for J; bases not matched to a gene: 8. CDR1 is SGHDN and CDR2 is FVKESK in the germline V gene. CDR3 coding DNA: TGTGCCAGCAGCCAAGGGAGGGCTAGCGGAGCCTACGAGCAGTACTTC. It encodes CASSQGRASGAYEQYF.

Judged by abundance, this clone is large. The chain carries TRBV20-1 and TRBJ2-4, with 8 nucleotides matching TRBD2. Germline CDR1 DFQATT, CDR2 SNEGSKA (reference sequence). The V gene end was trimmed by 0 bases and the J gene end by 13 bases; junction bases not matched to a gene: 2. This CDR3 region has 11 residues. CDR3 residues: CSARDKRGQYF. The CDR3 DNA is TGCAGTGCTAGAGATAAGCGGGGGCAGTACTTC.

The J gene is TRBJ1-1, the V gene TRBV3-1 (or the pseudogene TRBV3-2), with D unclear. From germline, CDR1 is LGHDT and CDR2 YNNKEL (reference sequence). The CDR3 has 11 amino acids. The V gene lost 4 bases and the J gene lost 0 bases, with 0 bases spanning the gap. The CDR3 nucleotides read TGTGCCAGCAGCCTGAACACTGAAGCTTTCTTT. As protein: CASSLNTEAFF.

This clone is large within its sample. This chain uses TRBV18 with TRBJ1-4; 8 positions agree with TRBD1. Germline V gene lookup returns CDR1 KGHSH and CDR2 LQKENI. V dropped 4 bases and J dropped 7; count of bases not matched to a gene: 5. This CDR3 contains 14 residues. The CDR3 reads CASSQGQVVEKLFF. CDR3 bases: TGTGCCAGCTCACAGGGACAGGTGGTTGAAAAACTGTTTTTT.

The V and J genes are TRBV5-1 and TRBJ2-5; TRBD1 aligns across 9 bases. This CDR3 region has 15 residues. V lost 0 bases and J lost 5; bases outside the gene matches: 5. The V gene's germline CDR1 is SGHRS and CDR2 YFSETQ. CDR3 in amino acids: CASSLGDRVFETQYF. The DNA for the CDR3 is TGCGCCAGCAGCTTGGGGGACAGGGTATTTGAGACCCAGTACTTC.

The CDR3: CASSLVGGVDEQFF. CDR3 sequence (DNA): TGTGCCAGCAGCTTAGTGGGGGGAGTGGATGAGCAGTTCTTC. This chain joins TRBV7-2 and TRBJ2-1; D might be TRBD2 (6 bases). This CDR3 spans 14 amino acids. Trimming shortened V by 1 base and J by 8 bases, and 12 bases separated the two germline ends. Germline loops: CDR1 SGHTA, CDR2 FQGNSA.

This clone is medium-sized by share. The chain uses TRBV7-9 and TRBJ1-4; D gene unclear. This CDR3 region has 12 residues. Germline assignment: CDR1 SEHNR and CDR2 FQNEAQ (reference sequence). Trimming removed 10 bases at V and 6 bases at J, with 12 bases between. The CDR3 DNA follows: TGTGCCACCGCGAGAGGCGATGAAAAACTGTTTTTT. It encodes CATARGDEKLFF.

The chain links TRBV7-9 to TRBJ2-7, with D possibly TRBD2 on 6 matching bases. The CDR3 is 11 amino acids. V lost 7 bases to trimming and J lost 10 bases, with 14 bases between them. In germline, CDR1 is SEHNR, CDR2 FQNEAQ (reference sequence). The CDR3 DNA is TGTGCCAGCACCTTTGACGGGACTCAGTACTTC. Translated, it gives CASTFDGTQYF.

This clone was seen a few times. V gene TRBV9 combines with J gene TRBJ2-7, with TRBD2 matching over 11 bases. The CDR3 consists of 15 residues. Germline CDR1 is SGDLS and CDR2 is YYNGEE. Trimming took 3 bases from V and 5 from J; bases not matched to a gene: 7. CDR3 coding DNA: TGTGCCAGCAGCGCCCCCGGGACTAGCGGAAACGAGCAGTACTTC. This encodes CASSAPGTSGNEQYF. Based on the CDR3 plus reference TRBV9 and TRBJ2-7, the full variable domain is DSGVTQTPKHLITATGQRVTLRCSPRSGDLSVYWYQQSLDQGLQFLIQYYNGEERAKGNILERFSAQQFPDLHSELNLSSLELGDSALYFCASSAPGTSGNEQYFGPGTRLTVT.

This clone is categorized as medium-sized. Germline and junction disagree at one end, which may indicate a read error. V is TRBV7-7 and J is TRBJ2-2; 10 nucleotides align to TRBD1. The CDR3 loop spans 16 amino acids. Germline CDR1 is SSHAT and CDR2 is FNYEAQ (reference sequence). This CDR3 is CASSSRQGASTGELFF. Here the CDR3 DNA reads TGTGCTAGCAGCTCACGACAGGGGGCGAGCACCGGGGAGCTGTTTTTT. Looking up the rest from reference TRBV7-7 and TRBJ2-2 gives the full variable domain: GAGVSQSPRYKVTKRGQDVTLRCDPISSHATLYWYQQALGQGPEFLTYFNYEAQPDKSGLPSDRFSAERPEGSISTLTIQRTEQRDSAMYRCASSSRQGASTGELFFGEGSRLTVL.

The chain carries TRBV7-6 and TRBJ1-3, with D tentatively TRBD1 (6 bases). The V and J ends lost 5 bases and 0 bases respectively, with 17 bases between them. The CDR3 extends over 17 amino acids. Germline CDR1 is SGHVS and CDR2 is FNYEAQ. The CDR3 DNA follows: TGTGCCAGCAGCCTGGGGGCAGCCTCGAGCTCTGGAAACACCATATATTTT. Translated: CASSLGAASSSGNTIYF.

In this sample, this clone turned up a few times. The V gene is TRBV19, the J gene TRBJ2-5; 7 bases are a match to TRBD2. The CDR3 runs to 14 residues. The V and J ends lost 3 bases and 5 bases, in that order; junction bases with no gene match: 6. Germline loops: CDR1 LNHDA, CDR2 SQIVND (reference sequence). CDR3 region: CASSMRAGRETQYF. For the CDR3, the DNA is TGTGCCAGTAGTATGAGGGCCGGGAGGGAGACCCAGTACTTC.

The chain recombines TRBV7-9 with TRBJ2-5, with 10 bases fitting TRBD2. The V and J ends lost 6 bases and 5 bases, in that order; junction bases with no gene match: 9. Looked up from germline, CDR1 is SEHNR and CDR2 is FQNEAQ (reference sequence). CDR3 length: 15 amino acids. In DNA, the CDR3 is TGTGCCAGCAGTTCTTGGCTAGCGGGAGACGAGACCCAGTACTTC. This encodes CASSSWLAGDETQYF.

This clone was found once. CDR3 nucleotide sequence: TGTGCCAGCAGCTCGACAGGGGAGCAGTACTTC. Amino acids: CASSSTGEQYF. The chain employs TRBV7-8 and TRBJ2-7, with TRBD1 matching 7 bases. V was clipped by 4 bases and J by 7 bases; unmatched bases: 1. The CDR3 covers 11 residues. Germline CDR1 is SGHVS and CDR2 is FQNEAQ.

This chain's CDR3 is CASNIRLGEKLFF. CDR3 sequence (DNA): TGTGCCAGCAATATTAGACTGGGTGAAAAACTGTTTTTT. The chain combines TRBV6-5 with TRBJ1-4; D is unresolved. The CDR3 runs to 13 residues. Trimming shortened V by 7 bases and J by 7 bases, and 13 bases separated the two germline ends. Germline V gene data show CDR1 as MNHEY and CDR2 as SVGAGI.

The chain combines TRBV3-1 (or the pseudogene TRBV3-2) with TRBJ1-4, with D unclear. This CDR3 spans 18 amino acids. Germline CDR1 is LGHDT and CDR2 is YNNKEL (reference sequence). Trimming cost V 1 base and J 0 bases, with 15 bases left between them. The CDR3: CASSQGWPGPATNEKLFF. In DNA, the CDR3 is TGTGCCAGCAGCCAAGGATGGCCCGGGCCTGCAACTAATGAAAAACTGTTTTTT.

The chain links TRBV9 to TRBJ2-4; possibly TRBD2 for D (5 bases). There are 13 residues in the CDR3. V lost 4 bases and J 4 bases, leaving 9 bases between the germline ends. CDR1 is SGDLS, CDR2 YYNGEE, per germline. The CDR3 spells CASSPGGKNIQYF. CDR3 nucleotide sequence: TGTGCCAGCAGCCCAGGAGGAAAAAACATTCAGTACTTC.

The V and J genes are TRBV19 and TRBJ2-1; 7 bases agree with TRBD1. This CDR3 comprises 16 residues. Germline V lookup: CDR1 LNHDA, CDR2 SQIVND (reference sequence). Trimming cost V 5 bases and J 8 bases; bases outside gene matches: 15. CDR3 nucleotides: TGTGCCAGTAGTGGGAGACAGGGCCGGCACATCGATGAGCAGTTCTTC. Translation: CASSGRQGRHIDEQFF.

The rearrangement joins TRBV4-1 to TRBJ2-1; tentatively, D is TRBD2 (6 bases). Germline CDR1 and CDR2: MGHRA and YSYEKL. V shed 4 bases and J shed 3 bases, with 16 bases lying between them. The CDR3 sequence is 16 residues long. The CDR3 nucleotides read TGCGCCAGCAGCCCTCTAACTAGCTGGAGCTACAATGAGCAGTTCTTC. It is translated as CASSPLTSWSYNEQFF.

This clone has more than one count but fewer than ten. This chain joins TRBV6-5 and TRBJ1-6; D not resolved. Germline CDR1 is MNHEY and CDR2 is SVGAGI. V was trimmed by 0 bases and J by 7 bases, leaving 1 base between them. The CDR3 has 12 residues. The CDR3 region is CASSYSNSPLHF. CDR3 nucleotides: TGTGCCAGCAGTTACTCGAATTCACCCCTCCACTTT.